This T cell receptor beta chain comes out of a study of technical replicates of blood from a handful of donors. Here immunoSEQ multiplex PCR was the method, and the copy in TCRdb shows in-frame clones only, minus some. The table lists 75,000 to 100,000 clones, about 90% of them singletons. Trimming at V came to 4 bases and at J to 1 base, leaving 4 bases not matched to a gene. The CDR3 is 15 amino acids. Germline V gene lookup returns CDR1 SGHDT and CDR2 YYEEEE. V and J are TRBV5-6 and TRBJ1-1; TRBD1 matches at 10 bases. The TCR comes from a human donor in good health. The sample taken for sequencing was T cells isolated from PBMCs. CDR3 bases: TGTGCCAGCAGCCCGGGACAGGGGCCGAACACTGAAGCTTTCTTT. It is translated as CASSPGQGPNTEAFF.